A selection of T cell receptor beta chains follows, all from one sample in a study of CD8+CD57+ T cells in acquired aplastic anemia. MiXCR, run by TCRdb on the reads, gives a single entry per CDR3 protein. The repertoire holds approximately 170,000 distinct CDR3 sequences, roughly 45% seen once, with 2.5% to 3.5% in the top ten. Sequencing used sorted CD4+, CD8+, or CD8+CD57+ T cells (not recorded which) from PBMCs. Source of these receptors: a human donor with aplastic anemia. Both conserved end residues are part of each CDR3. The D gene is left open where the match is weak. Only part of the rows carry a size: once, few, many, or a class if the clone is expanded.

j_call,clone_size,v_call,d_call,cdr3_nt,cdr3_aa
TRBJ2-7,many,TRBV7-2,.,TGTGCCAGCAGCTTAGGGGCGGGGAAACAGTACGAGCAGTACTTC,CASSLGAGKQYEQYF
TRBJ1-1,few,TRBV5-1,.,TGCGCCAGCATCTCGACGGCAGGGGCAACTGAAGCTTTCTTT,CASISTAGATEAFF
TRBJ1-2,many,TRBV9,TRBD1,TGTGCCAGCAGCGGCACAGGGGGAGGTTATGGCTACACCTTC,CASSGTGGGYGYTF
TRBJ2-5,many,TRBV20-1,.,TGCAGTGCAAGAGATAGCGAGTACCAAGAGACCCAGTACTTC,CSARDSEYQETQYF
TRBJ2-7,.,TRBV7-9,.,TGTGCCAGCAGTTACGGGCTCCATAACGAGCAGTACTTC,CASSYGLHNEQYF
TRBJ2-7,many,TRBV20-1,.,TGCAGTGCTAGGCGTGGGCAGGGGTACGAGCAGTACTTC,CSARRGQGYEQYF
TRBJ1-6,many,TRBV14,TRBD1,TGTGCCAGCAGCGAGACAGGGCGGGGGAATTCACCCCTCCACTTT,CASSETGRGNSPLHF
TRBJ2-3,few,TRBV24-1,.,TGTGCCACCAGTGATAAGCGCGGGACAGCAGATACGCAGTATTTT,CATSDKRGTADTQYF
TRBJ2-5,.,TRBV10-3,TRBD2,TGTGCCATCAGTGGGCTAGCGGGGGTTGGGGAGACCCAGTACTTC,CAISGLAGVGETQYF
TRBJ2-7,few,TRBV19,.,TGTGCCAGTAGTATGGGGGGACTCGAGCAGTACTTC,CASSMGGLEQYF
TRBJ2-1,.,TRBV7-6,.,TGTGCCAGCGGCCGGGCCATCTCCTACAATGAGCAGTTCTTC,CASGRAISYNEQFF
TRBJ2-5,once,TRBV10-3,.,TGTGCCATCAGAGGGCAAGAGACCCAGTACTTC,CAIRGQETQYF
TRBJ1-2,.,TRBV6-5,TRBD1,TGTGCCAGCAGTTACGCACAGGGGGCGGTAAATGGCTACACCTTC,CASSYAQGAVNGYTF
TRBJ1-1,.,TRBV29-1,.,.,CTVGTGNTEALF
TRBJ1-1,.,TRBV7-8,TRBD1,TGTGCCAGCAGCCCCAACAGGGGAGAAACTATGGCTACACCTTTCTTT,CASSPNRGETMATPFF
TRBJ1-2,.,TRBV19,.,TGTGCCAGTAGTATAGAGGGAGGGCATGGCTACACCTTC,CASSIEGGHGYTF
TRBJ2-5,.,TRBV15,TRBD1,TGTGCCACCAGCGGTCGGGGACAGGGTCGCGAGACCCAGTACTTC,CATSGRGQGRETQYF
TRBJ2-7,.,TRBV5-1,TRBD1,TGCGCCAGCAGCTTGGTGGGACAGGGTCCGGCCGAGCAGTACTTC,CASSLVGQGPAEQYF
TRBJ2-1,many,TRBV24-1,.,TGTGCCACATCAGGACAGAACAATGAGCAGTTCTTC,CATSGQNNEQFF
TRBJ1-1,once,TRBV29-1,.,TGCAGCGTTGGATGGGGCGCGACTGAAGCTTTCTTT,CSVGWGATEAFF
TRBJ1-1,many,TRBV20-1,.,TGCAGTGCTAGAGGTGGGCAAGGGAGTATGAACACTGAAGCTTTCTTT,CSARGGQGSMNTEAFF
TRBJ2-7,few,TRBV20-1,TRBD1,TGCAGTGCCAGACAGGGGGCCGGCGAGCAGTACTTC,CSARQGAGEQYF
TRBJ2-3,.,TRBV7-4,TRBD2,TGTGCCAGCAGCTTAGTGGCTAGCGGGAGTCGGACAGATACGCAGTATTTT,CASSLVASGSRTDTQYF
TRBJ2-7,few,TRBV2,TRBD1,TGTGCCAGCGCGGGACAGGGTTACGAGCAGTACTTC,CASAGQGYEQYF
TRBJ2-3,many,TRBV7-2,.,TGTGCCAGCAGCACAGGTGGGGATACGCAGTATTTT,CASSTGGDTQYF
TRBJ1-5,.,TRBV11-2,TRBD1,TGTGCCAGCAGCCCAGGGACAGGGGCAAAGAATCAGCCCCAGCATTTT,CASSPGTGAKNQPQHF
TRBJ1-1,.,TRBV7-3,.,TGTGCCAGCAGCTTATTAGGGGATATGAACACTGAAGCTTTCTTT,CASSLLGDMNTEAFF
TRBJ1-2,.,TRBV20-1,TRBD1,TGCAGTGCTAGTGACCCTAGACAGGGTAACTATGGCTACACCTTC,CSASDPRQGNYGYTF
TRBJ2-7,many,TRBV4-1,.,TGCGCCAGCAGCCATCTACAGGCTAAGGAGCAGTACTTC,CASSHLQAKEQYF
TRBJ2-3,.,TRBV19,.,TGTGCCAGTAGTATAGGCTACAATGAGCAGTATTTT,CASSIGYNEQYF
TRBJ2-3,.,TRBV2,.,.,CAGSVGLGTDTRYF
TRBJ1-2,.,TRBV10-3,TRBD1,TGTGCCAGCAGTTACACCCCAGGGGGCTTAGGCTACACCTTC,CASSYTPGGLGYTF
TRBJ2-2,few,TRBV6-1,.,TGTGCCAGCAGTGAATGGCAGGGAGTTGCCGGGGAGCTGTTTTTT,CASSEWQGVAGELFF
TRBJ1-3,.,TRBV5-4,.,TGTGCCAGCAGCTTGTCAGAGTACGGAAACACCATATATTTT,CASSLSEYGNTIYF
TRBJ2-4,many,TRBV2,TRBD2,TGTGCCAGCAGTGAAGGAGCGGGTAGCGGGAGGGCCGAGCGAAACATTCAGTACTTC,CASSEGAGSGRAERNIQYF
TRBJ1-4,.,TRBV2,TRBD1,TGTGCCAGCAGTGGTCCGGGACAGAATGAAAAACTGTTTTTT,CASSGPGQNEKLFF
TRBJ1-6,few,TRBV3-1,.,TGTGCCAGCAGCCAAGGGGGTAGAGGGAATAATTCACCCCTCCACTTT,CASSQGGRGNNSPLHF
TRBJ1-6,.,TRBV19,.,TGTGCCAGTAGTCTTCAGGGGACCGGCCATAATTCACCCCTCCACTTT,CASSLQGTGHNSPLHF
TRBJ2-5,.,TRBV12-3/TRBV12-4,.,TGTGCCTCCCCCCGGGAAAAAGAGACCCAGTACTTC,CASPREKETQYF
TRBJ1-2,many,TRBV3-1,TRBD1,TGTGCCAGCAGCCACGGACAGGGAGGCTACACCTTC,CASSHGQGGYTF
TRBJ1-2,.,TRBV10-3,.,TGTGCCAACCGACCGAGAGTCGACGATGGCTACACCTTC,CANRPRVDDGYTF
TRBJ2-3,many,TRBV2,.,TGTGCCAGCAAGAGTAGGATCACAGATACGCAGTATTTT,CASKSRITDTQYF
TRBJ2-1,many,TRBV12-3/TRBV12-4,TRBD2,TGTGCCAGCACCTTAATAGCGGGACATGAGCAGTTCTTC,CASTLIAGHEQFF
TRBJ1-2,.,TRBV2,.,TGTGCCAGCAGCGCCGACTTTAAGTTAGGGGGCTACACCTTC,CASSADFKLGGYTF
TRBJ2-1,.,TRBV11-2,TRBD1,TGTGCCAGCAGCGGGAACAGGGGTCGAGATGAGCAGTTCTTC,CASSGNRGRDEQFF
TRBJ1-5,.,TRBV6-4,.,TGTGCCTGCAGTGCCCTTACAGGGAACAATCAGCCCCAGCATTTT,CACSALTGNNQPQHF
TRBJ1-5,many,TRBV20-1,.,TGCAGTGCTACCTCCGGGGAGAGAAATCAGCCCCAGCATTTT,CSATSGERNQPQHF
TRBJ1-1,.,TRBV19,.,TGTGCCAGCGGGATGAACACTGAAGCTTTCTTT,CASGMNTEAFF
TRBJ1-2,many,TRBV24-1,.,TGTGCCACCAGTGATTATCAGGGATATGGCTACACCTTC,CATSDYQGYGYTF
TRBJ1-2,once,TRBV7-2,.,TGTGCCAGCAGCTCAGTGAAAGGCAGCTTCTATGGCTACACCTTC,CASSSVKGSFYGYTF
TRBJ2-1,.,TRBV19,TRBD1,TGTGCCAGTAGTATAGGACAGGGGCGGATTGAGCAGTTCTTC,CASSIGQGRIEQFF
TRBJ2-7,many,TRBV9,TRBD2,TGTGCCAGCAGCGTAGGTTCTAGCGGGGGAGCGCAAATCACCTACGAGCAGTACTTC,CASSVGSSGGAQITYEQYF
TRBJ1-2,.,TRBV11-2,.,TGTGCCAGCAGCTTAGTCGTCAATCTTTGGAGGGGAGACTATGGCTACACCTTC,CASSLVVNLWRGDYGYTF
TRBJ1-2,few,TRBV24-1,.,TGTGCCACCAGTGATTTGGGTACAGATGGCTACACCTTC,CATSDLGTDGYTF
TRBJ2-1,.,TRBV11-2,.,TGTGCCAGCAGCTTGGACTCCTCCTCATACAATGAGCAGTTCTTC,CASSLDSSSYNEQFF
TRBJ2-7,.,TRBV12-3/TRBV12-4,.,TGTGCCAGCAGTTTCGGACAATCCTACGAGCAGTACTTC,CASSFGQSYEQYF
TRBJ2-1,once,TRBV11-1,.,TGTGCCAGCAGCTTAGAGGTGAGCTCCTACAATGAGCAGTTCTTC,CASSLEVSSYNEQFF
TRBJ1-3,many,TRBV12-3/TRBV12-4,.,TGTGCCAGCACCCTCCCGGGGGGAAACACCATATATTTT,CASTLPGGNTIYF
TRBJ1-6,.,TRBV14,.,TGTGCCAGCAGCCAGGATTCACCCCCACGTTCACCCCTCCACTTT,CASSQDSPPRSPLHF
TRBJ2-3,.,TRBV19,TRBD1,TGTGCCAGCGGGACAGGGGGGAATTCGGATACGCAGTATTTT,CASGTGGNSDTQYF